The TCR beta chain described here comes from a study of cytomegalovirus exposure and HLA in healthy donors. At the level of the study: Among the roughly 400 donors who were genotyped, about 80% fell in the genetic ancestry cluster that is associated with self-reported Caucasian donors. Overall study results and limits: Available immune exposure information covered CMV serostatus only.

Details on this clone: Its target is not known.

The PCR made use of 60 Vbeta and 13 Jbeta primers. This table comes from immunoSEQ multiplex PCR, and its TCRdb copy is limited to in-frame clones, with some not included. The table records roughly 140,000 clones, approximately 80% of them present only once. Between the trimmed V and J ends, which lost 4 bases and 1 base, there was a span of 7 bases. The germline gives CDR1 SGHTA, CDR2 FQGNSA. The CDR3 length is 13 residues. The donors (healthy individuals) were bone marrow donors. This TCR was sampled from a male donor in good health and CMV-seronegative. The rearrangement links TRBV7-2 to TRBJ1-1, with no clear D. The sequenced sample was PBMCs. The DNA for the CDR3 is TGTGCCAGCAGCTCTCTTCCGAACACTGAAGCTTTCTTT. Translated, it gives CASSSLPNTEAFF. Looking up the rest from reference TRBV7-2 and TRBJ1-1 gives the full variable domain: GAGVSQSPSNKVTEKGKDVELRCDPISGHTALYWYRQSLGQGLEFLIYFQGNSAPDKSGLPSDRFSAERTGGSVSTLTIQRTQQEDSAVYLCASSSLPNTEAFFGQGTRLTVV.